Described below is a single T cell receptor beta chain sequence and its context. This sample stems from a study of blood T cell repertoires in COVID-19. About the study: Spain, Italy and the United States supplied samples that represented acute and convalescent COVID-19. T cells, B-cell-depleted T cells, or PBMCs supplied cDNA or gDNA.

Germline V gives CDR1 MDHEN, CDR2 SYDVKM. V was clipped by 7 bases and J by 4 bases; unmatched bases: 9. The CDR3 has 15 residues. In the study's own analysis: Reference gene primer amplification gave estimated nucleated cell counts. Here immunoSEQ multiplex PCR was the method, and the copy in TCRdb shows in-frame clones only, minus some. V and J calls plus clone size are reproduced from that table; the DNA served to infer D and trimming. This table has some 190,000 clones, 85% appearing once. The chain combines TRBV28 with TRBJ1-4; 7 bases are shared with TRBD1. This TCR was recovered from a woman aged 55-70 years with acute or convalescent COVID-19. The sample consisted of peripheral blood. The CDR3 DNA sequence: TGTGCCAGCACACCCGGGGGACAGCTTAATGAAAAACTGTTTTTT. This codes for CASTPGGQLNEKLFF.